The next 32 T cell receptor beta chains were all read from a single sample in a study of shared clonotypes between healthy human individuals. Some clones are missing from TCRdb's copy, which holds only in-frame ones; the method was immunoSEQ multiplex PCR. Of under 2.5 million clones in the sample, about 90% were seen once. The sequencing sample was made of naive CD4+ T cells from PBMCs. Subset: CD45RA+ positively selected. These receptors all come from a man aged 18 to 29 in good health. Some clones in this sample may be carry-over from other donors' samples.

The CDR3 region is CASSEGGARNYGYTF. As DNA, the CDR3 is TGTGCCAGCAGTGAGGGAGGGGCCCGTAACTATGGCTACACCTTC. The chain employs TRBV25-1 and TRBJ1-2; D perhaps matches TRBD1 (5 bases). V lost 3 bases, J lost 1 base, and 12 bases lay in between. CDR1 MGHDK and CDR2 SYGVNS come from the germline V gene. This CDR3 has 15 residues.

The chain combines TRBV21-1 with TRBJ2-7; TRBD1 was called by the table and not checked on the DNA. TRBV21-1 corresponds to a pseudogene. CDR3 size: 17 residues. For the CDR3, the DNA is TGTGCCAGCAGCAAAGCGAGGGGACAGGGTTTAAGCTACGAGCAGTACTTC. Translation: CASSKARGQGLSYEQYF.

This clone was seen a handful of times. The rearrangement links TRBV12-2 to TRBJ1-1. TRBV12-2 is termed a pseudogene. The length of the CDR3 is 14 residues. CDR3 sequence: CATWLRGRWTEAFF. The CDR3 DNA reads as TGTGCAACCTGGCTACGTGGACGGTGGACTGAAGCTTTCTTT.

The rearrangement uses TRBV11-3 and TRBJ2-7; possible D gene TRBD1, 6 bases. This CDR3 has 12 residues. The germline V gene has CDR1 SGHNT and CDR2 YENEEA. V lost 4 bases to trimming and J lost 6 bases, with 10 bases between them. Here the CDR3 DNA reads TGTGCCAGCAGCTCCACAGGGCCCGAGCAGTACTTC. This translates into CASSSTGPEQYF.

The V call is TRBV28, the J call TRBJ1-2, with D maybe TRBD1 (5 bases). Germline lookup yields CDR1 MDHEN and CDR2 SYDVKM. The CDR3 runs to 11 residues. V was cut by 6 bases and J by 6 bases, with 8 bases left in between. Here the CDR3 reads CASSREDGYTF. The CDR3 DNA follows: TGTGCCAGCAGCAGGGAGGATGGCTACACCTTC.

This chain connects TRBV30 to TRBJ1-2, with D possibly being TRBD1 (5 bases). This CDR3 has 13 amino acids. Trimming cost V 0 bases and J 10 bases, with 15 bases left between them. From germline, CDR1 is GTSNPN and CDR2 SVGIG (reference sequence). In DNA form, the CDR3 reads TGTGCCTGGAGTGTACACGGAAGGGGTGACTACACCTTC. It specifies CAWSVHGRGDYTF.

The rearrangement joins TRBV6-5 to TRBJ2-1; D unclear. Per the germline V gene, CDR1 is MNHEY and CDR2 is SVGAGI. This CDR3 is built from 14 residues. Trimming shortened V by 5 bases and J by 0 bases, and 8 bases separated the two germline ends. CDR3 sequence reads: CASSEYHSYNEQFF. CDR3 DNA sequence: TGTGCCAGCAGTGAATACCACTCCTACAATGAGCAGTTCTTC.

The chain has TRBV9 and TRBJ2-1, with 7 positions matching TRBD2. Trimming removed 2 bases from V and 7 bases from J; junction bases left unmatched: 12. The CDR3 extends over 16 amino acids. Per the germline V gene, CDR1 is SGDLS and CDR2 is YYNGEE. The DNA of the CDR3 is TGTGCCAGCAGCGTTTCCCGGGCTAGCGGTAATAATGAGCAGTTCTTC. Protein sequence: CASSVSRASGNNEQFF.

The chain combines TRBV6-1 with TRBJ2-5; 8 bases are a match to TRBD1. CDR3 length equals 15 residues. The J segment lost 1 base and the V segment lost 7 bases, leaving 8 bases of the junction unmatched. Germline V gene data show CDR1 as MNHNS and CDR2 as SASEGT. As DNA, the CDR3 is TGTGCCAGCATGAGAAACAGGGGGTTCCAAGAGACCCAGTACTTC. This encodes CASMRNRGFQETQYF.

The chain links TRBV30 to TRBJ1-1; 7 bases agree with TRBD1. Germline V gene data show CDR1 as GTSNPN and CDR2 as SVGIG (reference sequence). J lost 3 bases, V lost 3 bases, and 1 base had no gene match. The CDR3 extends over 12 amino acids. CDR3 protein: CAWSQGDTEAFF. The CDR3 DNA reads as TGTGCCTGGAGCCAGGGGGACACTGAAGCTTTCTTT.

This chain links TRBV28 with TRBJ1-1, with 8 bases fitting TRBD1. V lost 5 bases, J lost 0 bases, and 8 bases stayed unmatched. The germline CDR1 and CDR2 sequences are MDHEN and SYDVKM. The CDR3 contains 16 residues. The CDR3 DNA follows: TGTGCCAGCAGTCATCGACAGGGGAGCATGAACACTGAAGCTTTCTTT. The encoded protein is CASSHRQGSMNTEAFF.

The chain combines TRBV6-5 with TRBJ2-7; D ambiguous. Trimming shortened V by 6 bases and J by 5 bases, and 11 bases separated the two germline ends. From germline, CDR1 is MNHEY and CDR2 SVGAGI. The CDR3 contains 12 residues. CDR3 nucleotide sequence: TGTGCCAGCAGCAAAGGGCGAAACGAGCAGTACTTC. Protein sequence: CASSKGRNEQYF.

A single count supports this clone. V usage is TRBV7-3 and J usage is TRBJ2-1; possible D gene TRBD2, 5 bases. Trimming removed 0 bases at V and 13 bases at J, with 13 bases between. The CDR3 runs 13 residues. Germline lookup yields CDR1 SGHTA and CDR2 FQGTGA. The DNA for the CDR3 is TGTGCCAGCAGCTTAACAGGAGGTAGCCCTCAGTTCTTC. This encodes CASSLTGGSPQFF. Looking up the rest from reference TRBV7-3 and TRBJ2-1 gives the full variable domain: GAGVSQTPSNKVTEKGKYVELRCDPISGHTALYWYRQSLGQGPEFLIYFQGTGAADDSGLPNDRFFAVRPEGSVSTLKIQRTERGDSAVYLCASSLTGGSPQFFGPGTRLTVL.

Concerning this clone itself: Other DNA sequences within the sample encode an identical CDR3. V is TRBV18 and J is TRBJ2-7, with D possibly matching TRBD1 (6 bases). Per the germline V gene, CDR1 is KGHSH and CDR2 is LQKENI. This CDR3 spans 13 amino acids. With 3 bases removed from V and 3 bases from J, the gap between germline ends came to 9 bases. The CDR3 coding sequence is TGTGCCAGCTCACCCGGGACAAACTACGAGCAGTACTTC. Protein: CASSPGTNYEQYF.

For this clone: Other nucleotide sequences in the sample specify the same CDR3. The chain employs TRBV28 and TRBJ2-7; the D is unclear. The CDR3 is made up of 12 amino acids. V shed 4 bases and J shed 3 bases, with 7 bases lying between them. The V gene's germline CDR1 is MDHEN and CDR2 SYDVKM. The CDR3 DNA is TGTGCCAGCAGTTCGGTAGGCTACGAGCAGTACTTC. Its protein product is CASSSVGYEQYF.

V is TRBV12-5 and J is TRBJ2-5; D remains ambiguous. The ends were cut back, 8 bases at V and 4 bases at J, with 11 bases in the middle. The CDR3 loop spans 12 amino acids. Germline lookup yields CDR1 LGHNT and CDR2 FRNRAP. The CDR3 DNA sequence: TGTGCTAGTTCTCTTTCGGGAGAGACCCAGTACTTC. Protein sequence: CASSLSGETQYF.

The chain's CDR3 is CASRRLVGPTNTGELFF. The CDR3 nucleotides are TGTGCCAGTAGACGCCTCGTTGGACCGACGAACACCGGGGAGCTGTTTTTT. V is TRBV19 and J is TRBJ2-2; unclear D gene. Per germline, CDR1 LNHDA and CDR2 SQIVND (reference sequence). V shed 6 bases and J shed 0 bases, with 17 bases lying between them. The CDR3 extends over 17 amino acids.

V usage is TRBV6-5 and J usage is TRBJ2-7, with 8 bases matching TRBD2. The germline V gene encodes CDR1 MNHEY and CDR2 SVGAGI. The V gene end was trimmed by 7 bases and the J gene end by 0 bases; junction bases not matched to a gene: 8. CDR3 size: 15 residues. The CDR3 loop reads CASMPRLASSYEQYF. In DNA form, the CDR3 reads TGTGCCAGCATGCCCCGACTAGCGAGCTCCTACGAGCAGTACTTC.

The rearrangement links TRBV6-5 to TRBJ1-2, with D perhaps matching TRBD1 (6 bases). CDR3 length equals 13 residues. V was trimmed by 5 bases and J by 5 bases, leaving 12 bases between them. CDR1 MNHEY and CDR2 SVGAGI come from the germline V gene. The CDR3 protein is CASSQRDNYGYTF. CDR3 DNA: TGTGCCAGCAGTCAAAGGGACAATTATGGCTACACCTTC.

The chain joins TRBV7-3 to TRBJ2-7, with D perhaps matching TRBD1 or TRBD2 (7 bases each). The germline CDR1 and CDR2 sequences are SGHTA and FQGTGA. This CDR3 comprises 15 residues. V lost 5 bases and J 5 bases, leaving 19 bases between the germline ends. Here the CDR3 DNA reads TGTGCCAGCAGCCCTCAGGGGGGGCTACGCAACGAGCAGTACTTC. Translated: CASSPQGGLRNEQYF.

This clone was detected once. This rearrangement joins TRBV4-2 to TRBJ2-4; no reliable D call. CDR1 is LGHNA and CDR2 is YNFKEQ in the germline V gene. V shed 3 bases and J shed 0 bases, with 12 bases lying between them. There are 16 residues in the CDR3. CDR3 loop: CASSHAGPLAKNIQYF. For the CDR3, the DNA is TGTGCCAGCAGCCATGCCGGGCCGCTAGCCAAAAACATTCAGTACTTC.

The chain employs TRBV19 and TRBJ1-1, with 7 bases aligning to TRBD1. This CDR3 has 14 amino acids. The germline V gene encodes CDR1 LNHDA and CDR2 SQIVND (reference sequence). V shed 6 bases, J shed 1 base, and the junction held 5 bases outside the gene matches. In DNA form, the CDR3 reads TGTGCCAGTAGGAGGACAGGCACGAACACTGAAGCTTTCTTT. Its protein product is CASRRTGTNTEAFF.

The chain links TRBV9 to TRBJ2-3; D is possibly TRBD1 or TRBD2 (6 bases each). Deletions cut 3 bases from V and 0 bases from J, with 14 bases between. The CDR3 extends over 16 amino acids. Looked up from germline, CDR1 is SGDLS and CDR2 is YYNGEE. The CDR3 nucleotides read TGTGCCAGCAGCGGAGCCTGGGGGGCCAGCACAGATACGCAGTATTTT. Its translation: CASSGAWGASTDTQYF.

This sequence joins TRBV6-1 and TRBJ1-1; unclear D gene. Germline V lookup: CDR1 MNHNS, CDR2 SASEGT. Trimming pared 7 bases from V and 1 base from J, leaving 10 bases between. This CDR3 has 13 amino acids. In DNA, the CDR3 is TGTGCCAGCAACCCCCGCCGGAACACTGAAGCTTTCTTT. Protein sequence: CASNPRRNTEAFF.

The CDR3 spells CASSVGGASDTQYF. CDR3 nucleotides: TGTGCCAGCAGTGTTGGGGGCGCTTCAGATACGCAGTATTTT. This chain joins TRBV2 and TRBJ2-3, with D possibly TRBD1 on 6 matching bases. Looked up from germline, CDR1 is SNHLY and CDR2 is FYNNEI. The CDR3 consists of 14 residues. Trimming removed 4 bases from V and 4 bases from J, with 12 bases in between.

The rearrangement uses TRBV5-1 and TRBJ2-5; TRBD1 matches 9 bases. V lost 3 bases and J lost 0; bases outside the gene matches: 3. The CDR3 sequence is 15 residues long. The V gene's germline CDR1 is SGHRS and CDR2 YFSETQ. This chain's CDR3 is CASSSGQGHQETQYF. The CDR3 DNA sequence: TGCGCCAGCAGCTCGGGACAGGGCCACCAAGAGACCCAGTACTTC. The full variable domain, rest sourced from reference TRBV5-1 and TRBJ2-5, is KAGVTQTPRYLIKTRGQQVTLSCSPISGHRSVSWYQQTPGQGLQFLFEYFSETQRNKGNFPGRFSGRQFSNSRSEMNVSTLELGDSALYLCASSSGQGHQETQYFGPGTRLLVL.

The genes are TRBV6-6 and TRBJ1-4, with 7 bases identical to TRBD1. Germline CDR1 MNHNY, CDR2 SVGAGI (reference sequence). The CDR3 extends over 15 amino acids. The junction had 12 bases not matched to a gene; V was cut back by 6 bases and J by 8 bases. CDR3 DNA sequence: TGTGCCAGCAGCGACCCCCAGGGGGGTGACGAAAAACTGTTTTTT. Translation gives CASSDPQGGDEKLFF.

The CDR3 region is CASSRGGTLNQPQHF. The CDR3 bases are TGTGCCAGTAGTAGAGGAGGGACACTTAATCAGCCCCAGCATTTT. The rearrangement uses TRBV19 and TRBJ1-5; a possible D gene is TRBD1 (6 bases). CDR1 is LNHDA and CDR2 is SQIVND in the germline V gene (reference sequence). V was pared by 4 bases and J by 4 bases, with 14 bases between. The CDR3 has 15 residues.

This sequence joins TRBV19 and TRBJ1-5; D uncertain. The germline V gene has CDR1 LNHDA and CDR2 SQIVND (reference sequence). The germline V and J ends were trimmed by 5 bases and 3 bases, with 14 bases remaining between them. The CDR3 sequence is 15 residues long. CDR3 sequence (DNA): TGTGCCAGTAGTCAGGACGGGCTAAACAATCAGCCCCAGCATTTT. The encoded protein is CASSQDGLNNQPQHF.

This rearrangement joins TRBV18 to TRBJ1-1, with TRBD1 as a possible D gene (5 bases). V was trimmed by 3 bases and J by 5 bases, leaving 13 bases between them. This CDR3 has 14 amino acids. The germline CDR1 and CDR2 sequences are KGHSH and LQKENI. The CDR3 loop is CASSPGAPRTEAFF. In DNA, the CDR3 is TGTGCCAGCTCACCTGGGGCCCCGAGGACTGAAGCTTTCTTT.

CDR3 amino acids: CASSYVESPLHF. DNA for the CDR3: TGTGCCAGCAGCTACGTAGAATCACCCCTCCACTTT. The chain recombines TRBV7-9 with TRBJ1-6; D not resolved. V was pared by 4 bases and J by 10 bases, with 8 bases between. Germline loops: CDR1 SEHNR, CDR2 FQNEAQ (reference sequence). This CDR3 region has 12 residues.

The V gene is TRBV11-3, the J gene TRBJ2-5; unclear D gene. The V end was cut by 3 bases, the J end by 5 bases, with 10 bases between. Germline lookup yields CDR1 SGHNT and CDR2 YENEEA. The CDR3 is made up of 13 amino acids. The DNA of the CDR3 is TGTGCCAGCAGCTTTGGGATCATGGAGACCCAGTACTTC. Encoded protein: CASSFGIMETQYF.